The T cell receptor (beta chain) under discussion was sequenced for a study of T cells in narcolepsy. The repertoire was sequenced with immunoSEQ multiplex PCR; TCRdb's copy has only in-frame clones and lacks some. The sample contains tens of thousands of clones, around 86% of which appear only once. Per germline, CDR1 MDHEN and CDR2 SYDVKM. The CDR3 length is 16 residues. This receptor was identified in a human donor in good health. The sequenced material came from memory (CD45RA-) CD4+ T cells from blood. The chain links TRBV28 to TRBJ2-5; D gene unclear. The end of the DNA is better explained by TRBJ2-7, so the J call may be wrong. The CDR3 DNA reads TGTGCCAGCAGTGACCCCACAGTTACGGCCACCTACGAGCAGTACTTC. It yields the protein CASSDPTVTATYEQYF.